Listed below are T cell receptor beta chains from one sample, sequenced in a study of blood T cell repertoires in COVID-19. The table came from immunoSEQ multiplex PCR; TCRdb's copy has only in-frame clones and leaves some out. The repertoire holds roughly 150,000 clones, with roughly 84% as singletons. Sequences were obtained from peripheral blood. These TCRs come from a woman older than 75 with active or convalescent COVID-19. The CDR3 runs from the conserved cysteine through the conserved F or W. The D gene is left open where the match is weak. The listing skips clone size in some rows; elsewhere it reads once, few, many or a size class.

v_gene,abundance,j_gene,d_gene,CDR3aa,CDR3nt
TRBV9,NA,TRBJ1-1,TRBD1,CASSVGTGGDAFF,TGTGCCAGCAGCGTAGGGACAGGGGGTGACGCTTTCTTT
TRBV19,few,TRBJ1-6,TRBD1,CASRQGGNSPLHF,TGTGCCAGCCGACAGGGGGGGAATTCACCCCTCCACTTT
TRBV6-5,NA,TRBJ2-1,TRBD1,CASSWGQGVDEQFF,TGTGCCAGCAGTTGGGGACAGGGGGTCGATGAGCAGTTCTTC
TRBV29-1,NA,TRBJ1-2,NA,CSVEDGPGPYGYTF,TGCAGCGTTGAAGACGGCCCAGGGCCCTATGGCTACACCTTC
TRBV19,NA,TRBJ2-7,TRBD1,CASSKQGATYEQYF,TGTGCCAGTAGTAAACAGGGGGCCACCTACGAGCAGTACTTC
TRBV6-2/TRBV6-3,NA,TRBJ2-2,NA,CASSRGALELFF,TGTGCCAGCAGCAGAGGTGCTTTGGAGCTGTTTTTT
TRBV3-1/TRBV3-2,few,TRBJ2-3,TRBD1,CASSQWTGGPYTHTQYF,TGTGCCAGCAGCCAGTGGACAGGGGGCCCGTACACACATACGCAGTATTTT
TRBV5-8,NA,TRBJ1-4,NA,CASSLGGRRGEKLFF,TGTGCCAGCAGCCTTGGGGGTCGGCGGGGTGAAAAACTGTTTTTT
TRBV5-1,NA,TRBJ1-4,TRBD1,CASSLWDSTNEKLFF,TGCGCCAGCAGCTTGTGGGACAGCACTAATGAAAAACTGTTTTTT
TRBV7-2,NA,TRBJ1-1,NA,CASSIQVMNTEAFF,TGTGCCAGCAGCATACAGGTCATGAACACTGAAGCTTTCTTT
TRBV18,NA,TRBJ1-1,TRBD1,CASSPRQQGNTEAFF,TGTGCCAGCTCACCACGACAACAGGGGAATACTGAAGCTTTCTTT
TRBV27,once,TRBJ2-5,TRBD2,CASSSTGTSRSFQETQYF,TGTGCCAGCAGTTCAACCGGGACTAGCCGTTCCTTCCAAGAGACCCAGTACTTC
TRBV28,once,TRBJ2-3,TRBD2,CAVSGEITDTQYF,TGTGCGGTTAGCGGGGAAATCACAGATACGCAGTATTTT
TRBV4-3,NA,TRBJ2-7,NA,CASSQDWASEQYF,TGCGCCAGCAGCCAAGATTGGGCATCCGAGCAGTACTTC
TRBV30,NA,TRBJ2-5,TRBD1,CAWSFRGIQYF,TGTGCCTGGAGTTTCAGGGGGATCCAGTACTTC
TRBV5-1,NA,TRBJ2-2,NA,CASSPPGLDANTGELFF,TGCGCCAGCAGCCCTCCGGGATTAGACGCGAACACCGGGGAGCTGTTTTTT
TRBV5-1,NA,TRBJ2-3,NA,CASSFEGEGTDTQYF,TGCGCCAGCAGCTTTGAGGGGGAAGGCACAGATACGCAGTATTTT
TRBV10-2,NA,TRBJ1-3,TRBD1,CASSEPGQGGNTIYF,TGCGCCAGCAGTGAACCCGGACAGGGGGGAAACACCATATATTTT
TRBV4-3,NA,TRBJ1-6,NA,CASSQDLGGADNSPLHF,TGCGCCAGCAGCCAAGATCTCGGGGGGGCGGATAATTCACCCCTCCACTTT
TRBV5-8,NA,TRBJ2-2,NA,CASSYPTRNTGELFF,TGTGCCAGCAGCTACCCGACTAGGAACACCGGGGAGCTGTTTTTT
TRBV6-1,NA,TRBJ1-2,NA,CASSEGGTNYGYTF,TGTGCCAGCAGTGAGGGGGGAACCAACTATGGCTACACCTTC
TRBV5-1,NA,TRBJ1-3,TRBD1,CASSPGTGGTGNTIYF,TGCGCCAGCAGCCCGGGGACAGGCGGTACTGGAAACACCATATATTTT
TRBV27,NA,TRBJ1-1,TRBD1,CASSLTEGAGTEAFF,TGTGCCAGCAGTTTAACTGAGGGGGCGGGCACTGAAGCTTTCTTT
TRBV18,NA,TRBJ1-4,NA,CASSSLRTNEKLFF,TGTGCCAGCTCATCTCTTCGGACTAATGAAAAACTGTTTTTT
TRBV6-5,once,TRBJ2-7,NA,CASSSPGGGYEQYF,TGTGCCAGCAGCTCCCCCGGCGGAGGCTACGAGCAGTACTTC
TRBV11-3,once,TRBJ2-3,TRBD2,CASSLGASGGDTQYF,TGTGCCAGCAGCTTAGGGGCTAGCGGGGGAGATACGCAGTATTTT
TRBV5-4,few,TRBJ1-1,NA,CASSRQENTEAFF,TGTGCCAGCAGTCGACAGGAGAACACTGAAGCTTTCTTT
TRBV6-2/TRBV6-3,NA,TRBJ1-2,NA,CASSPWDNPGGYTF,TGTGCCAGCAGCCCCTGGGACAACCCGGGTGGCTACACCTTC
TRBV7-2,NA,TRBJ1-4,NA,CASSSYAGATNEKLFF,TGTGCCAGCAGCTCCTACGCGGGGGCAACTAATGAAAAACTGTTTTTT
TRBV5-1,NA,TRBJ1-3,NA,CASSLGALYSSGNTIYF,TGCGCCAGCAGCTTGGGGGCCCTCTACAGCTCTGGAAACACCATATATTTT
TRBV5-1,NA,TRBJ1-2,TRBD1,CASSSEGQGGGYTF,TGCGCCAGCAGCTCCGAGGGACAGGGGGGAGGCTACACCTTC
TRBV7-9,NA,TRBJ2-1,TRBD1,CASSSDRVPYNEQFF,TGTGCCAGCAGCTCCGACAGGGTCCCCTACAATGAGCAGTTCTTC
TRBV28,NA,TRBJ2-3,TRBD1,CASSLLTGTDTQYF,TGTGCCAGCAGTTTATTGACAGGGACAGATACGCAGTATTTT
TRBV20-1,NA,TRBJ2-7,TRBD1,CSASPGTGSYEQYF,TGCAGTGCTAGTCCCGGGACAGGGTCCTACGAGCAGTACTTC
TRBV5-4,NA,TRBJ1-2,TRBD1,CASSLGDREYGYTF,TGTGCCAGCAGCTTGGGGGACAGGGAATATGGCTACACCTTC
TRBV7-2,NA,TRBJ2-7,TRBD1,CASSGRDSREQYF,TGTGCCAGCAGCGGCCGGGACAGTCGCGAGCAGTACTTC
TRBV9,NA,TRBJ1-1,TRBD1,CASSVRAGGNTEAFF,TGTGCCAGCAGCGTAAGGGCAGGGGGGAACACTGAAGCTTTCTTT
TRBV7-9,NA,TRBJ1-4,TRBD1,CASSGQATNEKLFF,TGTGCCAGCAGCGGACAGGCAACTAATGAAAAACTGTTTTTT
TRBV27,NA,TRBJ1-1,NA,CASSFTRRNTEAFF,TGTGCCAGCAGTTTCACTCGAAGGAACACTGAAGCTTTCTTT
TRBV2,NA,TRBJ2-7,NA,CASTLGRTGSSYEQYF,TGTGCCAGCACCCTTGGTAGGACGGGGAGCTCCTACGAGCAGTACTTC
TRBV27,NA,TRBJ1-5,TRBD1,CASSLGTVNNQPQHF,TGTGCCAGCAGTTTAGGGACAGTAAACAATCAGCCCCAGCATTTT
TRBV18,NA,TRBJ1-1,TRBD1,CASSPRSGTGVNTEAFF,TGTGCCAGCTCACCACGATCCGGGACAGGGGTGAACACTGAAGCTTTCTTT
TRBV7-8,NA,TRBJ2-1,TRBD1,CASSRARTGDEQFF,TGTGCCAGCAGCCGAGCGAGGACAGGGGATGAGCAGTTCTTC
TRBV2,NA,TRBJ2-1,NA,CASSDLGGYNEQFF,TGTGCCAGCAGTGATCTTGGCGGCTACAATGAGCAGTTCTTC
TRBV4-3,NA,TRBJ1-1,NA,CASSQDPPGSTEAFF,TGCGCCAGCAGCCAAGACCCCCCGGGGAGCACTGAAGCTTTCTTT
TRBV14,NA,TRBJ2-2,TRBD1,CASSRAGTGTTGELFF,TGTGCCAGCAGTCGTGCCGGGACAGGGACCACCGGGGAGCTGTTTTTT
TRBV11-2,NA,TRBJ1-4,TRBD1,CASSLGTGVSEKLFF,TGTGCCAGCAGCTTAGGGACAGGGGTTAGTGAAAAACTGTTTTTT
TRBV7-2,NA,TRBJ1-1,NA,CASSSDKNTEAFF,TGTGCCAGCAGTTCGGACAAGAACACTGAAGCTTTCTTT
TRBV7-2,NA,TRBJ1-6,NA,CASSMPRGWGSPLHF,TGTGCCAGCAGCATGCCGCGGGGATGGGGCTCACCCCTCCACTTT
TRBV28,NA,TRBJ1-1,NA,CASSSGQGATEAFF,TGTGCCAGCAGTTCCGGGCAGGGTGCCACTGAAGCTTTCTTT
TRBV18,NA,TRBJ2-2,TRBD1,CASSADRGGTGELFF,TGTGCCAGCTCAGCAGACAGGGGAGGCACCGGGGAGCTGTTTTTT
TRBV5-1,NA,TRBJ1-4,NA,CASSLVTGPEKLFF,TGCGCCAGCAGCTTGGTTACAGGGCCCGAAAAACTGTTTTTT
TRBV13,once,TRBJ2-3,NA,CASSWGDGPQYF,TGTGCCAGCAGCTGGGGGGACGGACCGCAGTATTTT
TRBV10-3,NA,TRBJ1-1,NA,CAISVDYTEAFF,TGTGCCATCAGCGTAGACTACACTGAAGCTTTCTTT
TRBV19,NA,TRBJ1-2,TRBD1,CASSTKQGNYGYTF,TGTGCCAGTAGCACGAAACAGGGGAACTATGGCTACACCTTC
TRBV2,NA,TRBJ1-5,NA,CASSEGQFSNQPQHF,TGTGCCAGCAGTGAAGGGCAGTTTAGCAATCAGCCCCAGCATTTT
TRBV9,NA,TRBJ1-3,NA,CASSVADFSGNTIYF,TGTGCCAGCAGCGTAGCTGACTTCTCTGGAAACACCATATATTTT
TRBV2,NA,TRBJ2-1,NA,CASSAVFGGVYNEQFF,TGTGCCAGCAGCGCCGTGTTTGGGGGCGTCTACAATGAGCAGTTCTTC
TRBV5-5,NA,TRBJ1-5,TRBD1,CASSRDSGNQPQHF,TGTGCCAGCAGCCGGGACAGCGGCAATCAGCCCCAGCATTTT